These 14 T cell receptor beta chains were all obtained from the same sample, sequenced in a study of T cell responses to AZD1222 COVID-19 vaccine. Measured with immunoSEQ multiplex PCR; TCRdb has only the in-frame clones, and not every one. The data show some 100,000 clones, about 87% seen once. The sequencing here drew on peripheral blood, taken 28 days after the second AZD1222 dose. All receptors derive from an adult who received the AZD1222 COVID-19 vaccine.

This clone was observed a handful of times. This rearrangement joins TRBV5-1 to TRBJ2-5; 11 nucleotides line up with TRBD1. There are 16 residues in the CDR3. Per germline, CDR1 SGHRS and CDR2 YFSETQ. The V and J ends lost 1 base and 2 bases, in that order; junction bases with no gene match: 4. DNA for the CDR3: TGCGCCAGCAGCTTGAATGGACAGGGGGCTCAAGAGACCCAGTACTTC. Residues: CASSLNGQGAQETQYF.

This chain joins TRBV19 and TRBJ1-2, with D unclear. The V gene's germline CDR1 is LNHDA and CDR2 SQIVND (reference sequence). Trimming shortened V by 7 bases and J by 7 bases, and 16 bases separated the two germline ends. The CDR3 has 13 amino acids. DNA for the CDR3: TGTGCCAGTAAAGCCCCAATTGACGTTGGCTACACCTTC. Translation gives CASKAPIDVGYTF.

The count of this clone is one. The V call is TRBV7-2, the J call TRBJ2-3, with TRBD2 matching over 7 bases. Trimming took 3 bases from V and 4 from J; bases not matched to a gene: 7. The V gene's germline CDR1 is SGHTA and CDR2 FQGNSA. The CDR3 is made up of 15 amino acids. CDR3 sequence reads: CASSLPTSYPDTQYF. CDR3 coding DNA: TGTGCCAGCAGCTTGCCGACTAGCTATCCAGATACGCAGTATTTT.

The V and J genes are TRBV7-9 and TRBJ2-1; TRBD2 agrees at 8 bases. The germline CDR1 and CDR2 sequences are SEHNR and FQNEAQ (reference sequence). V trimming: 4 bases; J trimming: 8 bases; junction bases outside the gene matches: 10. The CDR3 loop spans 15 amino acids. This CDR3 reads CASSYLTGGPDEQFF. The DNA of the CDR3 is TGTGCCAGCAGCTACCTAACGGGGGGGCCTGATGAGCAGTTCTTC.

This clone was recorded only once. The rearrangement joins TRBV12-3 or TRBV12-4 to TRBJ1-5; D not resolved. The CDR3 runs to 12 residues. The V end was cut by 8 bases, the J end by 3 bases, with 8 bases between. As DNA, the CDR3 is TGTGCCAGCGGGTGGCCCAATCAGCCCCAGCATTTT. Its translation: CASGWPNQPQHF.

CDR3 nucleotides: TGTGCCAGCAGCGTAGGGGGTGTGAGCACTGAAGCTTTCTTT. It is translated as CASSVGGVSTEAFF. The chain is built from TRBV9 and TRBJ1-1; D is ambiguous. The CDR3 is 14 amino acids. Germline V CDR1 and CDR2: SGDLS, YYNGEE. Between the trimmed V and J ends, which lost 0 bases and 4 bases, there was a span of 10 bases.

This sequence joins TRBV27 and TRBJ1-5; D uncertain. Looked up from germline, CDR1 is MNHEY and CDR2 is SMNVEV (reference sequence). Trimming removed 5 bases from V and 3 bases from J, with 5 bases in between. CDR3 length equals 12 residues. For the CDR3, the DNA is TGTGCCAGCAGTGGTTACAATCAGCCCCAGCATTTT. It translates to CASSGYNQPQHF.

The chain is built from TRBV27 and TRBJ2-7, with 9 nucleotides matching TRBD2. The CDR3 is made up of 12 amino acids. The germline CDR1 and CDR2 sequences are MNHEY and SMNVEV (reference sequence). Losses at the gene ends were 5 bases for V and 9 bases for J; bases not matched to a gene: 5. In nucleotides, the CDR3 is TGTGCCAGCAGTCCAGGACTAGCGTGGCAGTACTTC. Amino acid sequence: CASSPGLAWQYF.

The CDR3 region has the DNA TGTGCCAGCACCAACGGGTTGAACACTGAAGCTTTCTTT. Translated: CASTNGLNTEAFF. This sequence joins TRBV6-5 and TRBJ1-1; D is unclear. CDR1 and CDR2 from the germline V gene are MNHEY and SVGAGI. The CDR3 extends over 13 amino acids. V was cut by 7 bases and J by 0 bases, with 9 bases left in between.

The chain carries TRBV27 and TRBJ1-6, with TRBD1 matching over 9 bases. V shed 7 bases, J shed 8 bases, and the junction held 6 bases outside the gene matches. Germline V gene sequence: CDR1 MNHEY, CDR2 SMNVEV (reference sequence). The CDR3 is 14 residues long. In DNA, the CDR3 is TGTGCCAGCACCCAGGACAGGGGAGATTCACCCCTCCACTTT. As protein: CASTQDRGDSPLHF.

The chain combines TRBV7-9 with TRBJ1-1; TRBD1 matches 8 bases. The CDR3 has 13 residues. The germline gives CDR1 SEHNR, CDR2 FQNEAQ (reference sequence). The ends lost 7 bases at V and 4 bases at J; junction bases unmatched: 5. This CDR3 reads CASTPGGFTEAFF. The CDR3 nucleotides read TGTGCCAGCACCCCAGGGGGCTTCACTGAAGCTTTCTTT.

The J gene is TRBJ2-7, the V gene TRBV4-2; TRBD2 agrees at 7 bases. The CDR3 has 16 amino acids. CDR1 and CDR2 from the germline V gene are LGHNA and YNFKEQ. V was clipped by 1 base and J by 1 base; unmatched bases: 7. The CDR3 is CASSQVALAASYEQYF. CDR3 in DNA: TGTGCCAGCAGCCAAGTGGCGCTAGCGGCATCCTACGAGCAGTACTTC.

The CDR3 bases are TGTGCCATCAGTGACAGGACAGAGAATAGCAATCAGCCCCAGCATTTT. Protein product: CAISDRTENSNQPQHF. This chain uses TRBV10-3 with TRBJ1-5; perhaps TRBD1 as D (6 bases). The CDR3 spans 16 residues. Trimming left V 3 bases short and J 0 bases short, with 12 bases between. The germline V gene encodes CDR1 ENHRY and CDR2 SYGVKD.

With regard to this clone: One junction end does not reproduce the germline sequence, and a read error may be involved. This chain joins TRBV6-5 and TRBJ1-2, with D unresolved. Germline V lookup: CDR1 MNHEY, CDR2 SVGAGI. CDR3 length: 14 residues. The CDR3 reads CASSYSGPKYGYTF. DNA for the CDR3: TGTGCCAGCAGTTACTCTGGTCCTAAATATGGCTACACCTTC.